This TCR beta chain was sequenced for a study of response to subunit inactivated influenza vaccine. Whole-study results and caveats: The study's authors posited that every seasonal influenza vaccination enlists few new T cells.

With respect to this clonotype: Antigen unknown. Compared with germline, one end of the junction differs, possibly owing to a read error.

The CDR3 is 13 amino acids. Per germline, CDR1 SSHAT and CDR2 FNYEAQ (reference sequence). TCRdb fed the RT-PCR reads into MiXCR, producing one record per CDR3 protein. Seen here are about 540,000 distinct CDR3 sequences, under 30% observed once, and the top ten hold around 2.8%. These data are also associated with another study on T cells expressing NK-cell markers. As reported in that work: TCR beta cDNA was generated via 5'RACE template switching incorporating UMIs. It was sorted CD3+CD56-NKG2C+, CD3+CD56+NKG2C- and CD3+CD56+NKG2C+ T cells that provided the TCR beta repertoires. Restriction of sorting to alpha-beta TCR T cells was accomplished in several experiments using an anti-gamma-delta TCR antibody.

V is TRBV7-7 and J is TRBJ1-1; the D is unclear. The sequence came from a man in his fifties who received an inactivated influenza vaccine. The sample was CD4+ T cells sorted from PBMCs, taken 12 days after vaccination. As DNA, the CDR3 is TGTGCTAGCAGTTCCAACCTGAACACTGAAGCTTTCTTT. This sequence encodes CASSSNLNTEAFF. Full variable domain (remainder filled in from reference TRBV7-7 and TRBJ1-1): GAGVSQSPRYKVTKRGQDVTLRCDPISSHATLYWYQQALGQGPEFLTYFNYEAQPDKSGLPSDRFSAERPEGSISTLTIQRTEQRDSAMYRCASSSNLNTEAFFGQGTRLTVV.